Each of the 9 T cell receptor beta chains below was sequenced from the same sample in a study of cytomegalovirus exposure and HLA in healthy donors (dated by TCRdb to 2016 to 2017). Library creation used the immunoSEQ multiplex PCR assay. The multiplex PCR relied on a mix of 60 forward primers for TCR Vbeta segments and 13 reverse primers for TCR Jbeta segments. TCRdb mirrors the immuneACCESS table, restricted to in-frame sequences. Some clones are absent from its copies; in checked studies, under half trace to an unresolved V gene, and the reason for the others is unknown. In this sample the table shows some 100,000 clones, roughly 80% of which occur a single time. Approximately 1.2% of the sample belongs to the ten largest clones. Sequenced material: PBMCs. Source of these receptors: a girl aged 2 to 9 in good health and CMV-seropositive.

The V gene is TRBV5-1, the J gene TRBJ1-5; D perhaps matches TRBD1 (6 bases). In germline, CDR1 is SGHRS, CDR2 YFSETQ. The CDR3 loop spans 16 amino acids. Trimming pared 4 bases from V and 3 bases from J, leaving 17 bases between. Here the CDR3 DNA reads TGCGCCAGCAGCCCCAGGGGCGGGGGGCCCAATCAGCCCCAGCATTTT. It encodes CASSPRGGGPNQPQHF.

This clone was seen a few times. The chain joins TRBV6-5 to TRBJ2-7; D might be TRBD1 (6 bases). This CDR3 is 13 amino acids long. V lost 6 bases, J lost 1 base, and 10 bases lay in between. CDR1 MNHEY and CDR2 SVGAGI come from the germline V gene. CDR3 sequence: CASRLGQSYEQYF. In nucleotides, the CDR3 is TGTGCCAGCAGACTCGGACAGTCCTACGAGCAGTACTTC.

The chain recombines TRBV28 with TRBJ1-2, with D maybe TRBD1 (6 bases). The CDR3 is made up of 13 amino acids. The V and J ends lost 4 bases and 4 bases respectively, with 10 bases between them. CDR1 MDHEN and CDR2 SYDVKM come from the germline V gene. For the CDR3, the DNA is TGTGCCAGCAGTTGGACAGAAGGCTATGGCTACACCTTC. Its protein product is CASSWTEGYGYTF.

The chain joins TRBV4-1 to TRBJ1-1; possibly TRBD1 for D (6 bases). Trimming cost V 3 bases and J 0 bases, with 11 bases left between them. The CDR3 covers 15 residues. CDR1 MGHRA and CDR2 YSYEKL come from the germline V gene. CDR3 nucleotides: TGCGCCAGCAGCCACCCAGGGGTTATGAACACTGAAGCTTTCTTT. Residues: CASSHPGVMNTEAFF.

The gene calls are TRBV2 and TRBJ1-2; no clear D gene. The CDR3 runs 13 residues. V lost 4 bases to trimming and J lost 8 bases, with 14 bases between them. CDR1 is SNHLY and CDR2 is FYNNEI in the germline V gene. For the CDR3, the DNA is TGTGCCAGCAGTGGACTGAGCTACAACGGCTACACCTTC. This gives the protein CASSGLSYNGYTF.

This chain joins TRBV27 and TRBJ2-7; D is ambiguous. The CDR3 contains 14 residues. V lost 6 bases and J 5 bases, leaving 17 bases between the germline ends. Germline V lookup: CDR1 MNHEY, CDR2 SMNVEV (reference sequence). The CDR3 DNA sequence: TGTGCCAGCAGCCAAGCCTTCAAACTTCACGAGCAGTACTTC. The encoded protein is CASSQAFKLHEQYF.

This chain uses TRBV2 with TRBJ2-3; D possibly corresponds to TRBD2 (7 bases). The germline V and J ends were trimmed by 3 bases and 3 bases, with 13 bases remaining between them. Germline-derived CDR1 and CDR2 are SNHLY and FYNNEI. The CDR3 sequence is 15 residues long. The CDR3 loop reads CASSDAGGLTDTQYF. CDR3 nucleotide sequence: TGTGCCAGCAGTGATGCCGGGGGGCTAACAGATACGCAGTATTTT.

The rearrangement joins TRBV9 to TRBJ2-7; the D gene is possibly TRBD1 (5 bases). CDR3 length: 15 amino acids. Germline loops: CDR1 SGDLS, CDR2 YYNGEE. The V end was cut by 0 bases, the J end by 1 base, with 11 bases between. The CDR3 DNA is TGTGCCAGCAGCGTAGGCCCAGGGCGGTCCTACGAGCAGTACTTC. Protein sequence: CASSVGPGRSYEQYF.

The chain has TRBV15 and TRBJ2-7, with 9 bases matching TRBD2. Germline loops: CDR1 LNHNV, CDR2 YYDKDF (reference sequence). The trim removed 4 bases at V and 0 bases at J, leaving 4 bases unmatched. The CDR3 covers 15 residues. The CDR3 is CATSIYSGSSYEQYF. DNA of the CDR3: TGTGCCACCAGCATATATAGCGGGAGCTCCTACGAGCAGTACTTC.